Listed here is a single T cell receptor (beta chain). Its antigen is not known. These data come from a study of OX40 agonist ivuxolimab in advanced cancers. Study details: The diagnoses of dose-escalation patients were hepatocellular carcinoma, melanoma, renal cell or head and neck cancer.

V was cut by 2 bases and J by 5 bases, with 14 bases left in between. This CDR3 is 15 amino acids long. The germline CDR1 and CDR2 sequences are SEHNR and FQNEAQ (reference sequence). The assay was immunoSEQ multiplex PCR, and TCRdb's table has in-frame clones only and misses some. The sample contains 60,000 to 85,000 clones, around 89% of which appear only once. Study-level points and caveats: Expansion of clones was among the lowest in partial responders at 0.1-3.0 mg/kg. Also showing low normalized T-cell clonal expansion were some of the nonresponders. Mean expanded clone counts were higher in CD8+ than CD4+ T cells.

The source of this sequence is an adult with an advanced solid tumor such as melanoma, head and neck, liver or kidney cancer. This sample comprised CD4+ or CD8+ T cells sorted from blood, obtained in a trial of the OX40 agonist ivuxolimab. This chain joins TRBV7-9 and TRBJ2-3; no clear D gene. This chain's CDR3 is CASSLWRQGEDTQYF. The CDR3 nucleotides are TGTGCCAGCAGCTTATGGCGTCAAGGTGAAGATACGCAGTATTTT.